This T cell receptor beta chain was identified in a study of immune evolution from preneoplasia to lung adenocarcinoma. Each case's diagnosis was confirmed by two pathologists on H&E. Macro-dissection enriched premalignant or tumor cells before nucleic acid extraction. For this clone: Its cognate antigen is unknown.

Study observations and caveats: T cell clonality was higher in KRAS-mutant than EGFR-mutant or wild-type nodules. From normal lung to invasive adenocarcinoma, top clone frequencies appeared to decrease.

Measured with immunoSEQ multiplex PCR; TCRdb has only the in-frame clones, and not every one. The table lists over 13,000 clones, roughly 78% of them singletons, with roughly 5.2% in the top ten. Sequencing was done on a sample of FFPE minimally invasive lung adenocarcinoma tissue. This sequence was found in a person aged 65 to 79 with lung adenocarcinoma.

The CDR3 loop is CASSYRDWSTEAFF. The CDR3 nucleotides are TGTGCCAGCAGCTACAGGGATTGGAGCACTGAAGCTTTCTTT. The genes are TRBV28 and TRBJ1-1; D perhaps matches TRBD1 (6 bases). This CDR3 contains 14 residues. Trimming cost V 6 bases and J 4 bases, with 15 bases left between them. The germline V gene has CDR1 MDHEN and CDR2 SYDVKM.